Sequencing of this T cell receptor (beta chain) was carried out in a study of T cells expressing NK-cell markers. For each CDR3 protein, TCRdb gives one entry from its re-call of the 5' RACE reads, without DNA. The listing records 500,000 to 700,000 distinct CDR3 sequences. CDR3 length equals 12 residues. Germline V gives CDR1 SQVTM, CDR2 ANQGSEA. The rearrangement links TRBV29-1 to TRBJ2-5; TCRdb's D call of TRBD1 is untestable without DNA. Input material: blood T cells: a sorted CD56 or NKG2C T cell subset, CD4+ or CD8+ T cells, or bulk PBMC T cells (not recorded which). The origin of this receptor is a man aged 18 to 30 in good health. CDR3 sequence: CSAGQGGETQYF.